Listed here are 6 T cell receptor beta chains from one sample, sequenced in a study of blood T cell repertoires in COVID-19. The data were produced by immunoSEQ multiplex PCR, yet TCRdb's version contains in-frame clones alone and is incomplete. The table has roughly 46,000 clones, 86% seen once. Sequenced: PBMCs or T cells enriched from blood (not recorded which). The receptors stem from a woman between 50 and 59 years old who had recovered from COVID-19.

The CDR3 here is CASSRDDRAGLGYTF. The DNA of the CDR3 is TGCGCCAGCAGCCGGGATGACAGGGCGGGATTGGGCTACACCTTC. This rearrangement joins TRBV4-1 to TRBJ1-2, with 7 nucleotides matching TRBD1. Germline V gene data show CDR1 as MGHRA and CDR2 as YSYEKL. CDR3 length: 15 amino acids. V was clipped by 4 bases and J by 8 bases; unmatched bases: 13.

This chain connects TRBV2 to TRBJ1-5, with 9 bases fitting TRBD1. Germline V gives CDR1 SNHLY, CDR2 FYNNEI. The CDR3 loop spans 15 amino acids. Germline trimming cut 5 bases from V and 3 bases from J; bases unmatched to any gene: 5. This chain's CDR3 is CASSRTGDANQPQHF. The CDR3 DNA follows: TGTGCCAGCAGTAGGACAGGGGACGCCAATCAGCCCCAGCATTTT. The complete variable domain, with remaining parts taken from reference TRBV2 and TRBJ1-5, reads EPEVTQTPSHQVTQMGQEVILRCVPISNHLYFYWYRQILGQKVEFLVSFYNNEISEKSEIFDDQFSVERPDGSNFTLKIRSTKLEDSAMYFCASSRTGDANQPQHFGDGTRLSIL.

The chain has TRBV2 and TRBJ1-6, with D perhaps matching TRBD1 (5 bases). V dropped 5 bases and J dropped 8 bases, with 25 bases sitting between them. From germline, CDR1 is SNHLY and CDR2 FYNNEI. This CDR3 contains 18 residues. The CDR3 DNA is TGTGCCAGCAGTACGCGAGACAGCCACATTTTAGGGGATTCACCCCTCCACTTT. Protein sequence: CASSTRDSHILGDSPLHF.

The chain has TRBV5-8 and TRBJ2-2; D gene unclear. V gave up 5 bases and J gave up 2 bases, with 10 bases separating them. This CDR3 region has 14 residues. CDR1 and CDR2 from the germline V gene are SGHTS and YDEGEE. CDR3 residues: CASSKIVNTGELFF. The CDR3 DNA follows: TGTGCCAGCAGTAAAATAGTAAACACCGGGGAGCTGTTTTTT.

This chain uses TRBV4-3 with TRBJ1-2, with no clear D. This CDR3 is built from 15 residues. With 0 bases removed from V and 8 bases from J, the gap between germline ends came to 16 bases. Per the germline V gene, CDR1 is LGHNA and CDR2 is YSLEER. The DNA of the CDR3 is TGCGCCAGCAGCCAAGATATGTCGGGGTTCGAAGGCTACACCTTC. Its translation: CASSQDMSGFEGYTF.

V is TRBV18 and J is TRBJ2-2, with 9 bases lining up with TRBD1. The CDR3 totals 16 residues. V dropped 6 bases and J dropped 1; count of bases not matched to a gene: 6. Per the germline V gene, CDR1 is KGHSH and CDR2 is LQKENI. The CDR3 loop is CASSRLGQGNTGELFF. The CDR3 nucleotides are TGTGCCAGCTCCCGCCTGGGACAGGGGAACACCGGGGAGCTGTTTTTT.